This T cell receptor beta chain was captured by sequencing in a study of post-analysis software for immune sequencing data. Unique molecular identifiers featured in each of the TCR beta cDNA libraries. The authors obtained approximately 540,000 cDNA molecules from roughly 1.1 to 9.2 million T cells. TCRdb re-analysed the PCR reads in MiXCR, keeping a single row per CDR3 protein. Found here are 450,000 to 650,000 distinct CDR3 sequences, about 40% of them singletons; the top ten hold around 1.7%. Material for sequencing was blood. This receptor was taken from a girl under 18 with multiple sclerosis.

CDR3 sequence: CASSSTGARAPQHF. CDR3 DNA: TGTGCCAGCAGCTCCACCGGGGCCCGGGCGCCCCAGCATTTT. The chain combines TRBV27 with TRBJ1-5; D possibly corresponds to TRBD1 (5 bases). The CDR3 has 14 residues. Germline CDR1 MNHEY, CDR2 SMNVEV (reference sequence). V lost 6 bases and J lost 9, with 18 bases in between.